This TCR beta chain emerged from a study of cytomegalovirus exposure and HLA in healthy donors. Looking at the study overall: Out of roughly 170 million T cells, an earlier analysis found fewer than 140 million unique TCR beta sequences in total. Caucasian-associated ancestry cluster membership applied to just over 80% of 398 genotyped donors.

The PCR made use of 60 Vbeta and 13 Jbeta primers. In the original processing: Approximately 79 million unique TCR beta chains, roughly 11 million of them shared, were counted by a later analysis. TCRdb's copy holds only in-frame clones and misses some; the assay was immunoSEQ multiplex PCR. From that table come the V and J calls and clone size; the DNA was used to work out D and trimming. The repertoire consists of roughly 100,000 clones, with over 9.5% occurring once and the leading ten covering roughly 16%. Regarding the study as a whole: CMV serostatus was the only recorded immune exposure for donors.

V was cut by 1 base and J by 7 bases, with 14 bases left in between. Germline CDR1 and CDR2: MNHNY and SVGAGI (reference sequence). The CDR3 consists of 15 residues. Only a few counts were recorded for this clone. Its antigen is undetermined. The TCR was taken from a man in his forties or fifties in good health and CMV-seropositive. Sample: PBMCs. This rearrangement joins TRBV6-6 to TRBJ1-5; no clear D gene. The CDR3 here is CASSYFDSFGQPQHF. For the CDR3, the DNA is TGTGCCAGCAGTTACTTTGACTCATTCGGGCAGCCCCAGCATTTT.